This T cell receptor beta chain was identified in a study of blood T cell repertoires in COVID-19. Study in general: Italy, Spain and the United States were the sources of the convalescent and acute COVID-19 samples. T cells, B-cell-depleted T cells, or PBMCs supplied cDNA or gDNA.

This CDR3 is built from 13 residues. CDR1 and CDR2 (germline): WSHSY, SAAADI. V was cut by 7 bases and J by 3 bases, with 13 bases left in between. In the study's own analysis: Reference gene primers were amplified, and this amplification served to estimate nucleated cell counts. Profiling relied on immunoSEQ multiplex PCR, and the TCRdb table lists in-frame clones only, not all of them. The DNA was the basis for D and trimming; V, J and clone size are from that table. The sample yields over 350,000 clones, around 88% seen once. The source material was peripheral blood. The chain carries TRBV10-2 and TRBJ2-7; TRBD1 might be the D (6 bases). The TCR sequence derives from a woman in her twenties or thirties with acute or convalescent COVID-19. CDR3 protein: CASTGHQSYEQYF. CDR3 in DNA: TGCGCCAGCACGGGACATCAGAGCTACGAGCAGTACTTC.